These T cell receptor beta chains were read from a single sample in a study of shared clonotypes between healthy human individuals. TCRdb keeps only in-frame clones here, not all; method: immunoSEQ multiplex PCR. This table holds a few million clones, roughly 93% found once. Input material: naive CD8+ T cells from PBMCs. These receptors were obtained from a man aged 18-30 years in good health. Some clones in this sample may be carry-over from other donors' samples. Both conserved end residues are part of each CDR3. A D gene is named only where the DNA matches it firmly. Clone size is stated in some rows and not others, as once, few, many or a class when expanded.

clone_size,v_call,j_call,d_call,cdr3_aa,cdr3_nt
NA,TRBV29-1,TRBJ2-5,NA,CSVEGADTLGTQYF,TGCAGCGTTGAGGGAGCGGACACCCTCGGGACCCAGTACTTC
NA,TRBV28,TRBJ1-2,TRBD1,CASSGSRTGDGYTF,TGTGCCAGCAGTGGGTCTCGGACAGGGGATGGCTACACCTTC
NA,TRBV18,TRBJ2-2,TRBD2,CASSPPLAGHSNTGELFF,TGTGCCAGCTCACCACCTCTAGCGGGACATTCGAACACCGGGGAGCTGTTTTTT
once,TRBV7-2,TRBJ1-2,TRBD1,CASTDRGNYGYTF,TGTGCCAGCACGGACAGGGGGAACTATGGCTACACCTTC
NA,TRBV5-1,TRBJ2-7,TRBD1,CASSLGQGAAYEQYF,TGCGCCAGCAGCTTGGGACAGGGGGCCGCCTACGAGCAGTACTTC
NA,TRBV19,TRBJ1-1,NA,CASSDSTEAFF,TGTGCCAGTAGTGATTCCACTGAAGCTTTCTTT
NA,TRBV21-1,TRBJ1-1,NA,CASSKKKGDFRPNTEAFF,TGTGCCAGCAGCAAAAAAAAGGGGGACTTCCGACCGAACACTGAAGCTTTCTTT
NA,TRBV27,TRBJ2-7,TRBD2,CASSLLGGTSGGYEQYF,TGTGCCAGCAGTTTATTAGGGGGGACTAGCGGAGGTTACGAGCAGTACTTC
NA,TRBV19,TRBJ1-1,NA,CASSIMGPSLEAFF,TGTGCCAGTAGTATAATGGGGCCCAGTCTTGAAGCTTTCTTT
NA,TRBV7-8,TRBJ2-1,NA,CASSLGSSAAINRNEQFF,TGTGCCAGCAGCTTAGGTTCCTCAGCAGCCATCAACCGGAATGAGCAGTTCTTC
NA,TRBV27,TRBJ2-7,TRBD1,CASSLGGQDTVQYF,TGTGCCAGCAGTTTAGGGGGACAGGACACCGTGCAGTACTTC
NA,TRBV27,TRBJ2-7,NA,CASSLFFPARPGEQYF,TGTGCCAGCAGTCTATTTTTTCCGGCTAGGCCGGGGGAGCAGTACTTC
NA,TRBV7-9,TRBJ1-1,NA,CASSLVKGPNTEAFF,TGTGCCAGCAGCTTAGTAAAGGGGCCGAACACTGAAGCTTTCTTT
NA,TRBV29-1,TRBJ2-7,TRBD2,CSVETSGVSYEQYF,TGCAGCGTTGAGACTAGCGGGGTCTCCTACGAGCAGTACTTC
NA,TRBV11-3,TRBJ2-1,TRBD2,CASSLDRTSGNEQFF,TGTGCCAGCAGCTTAGATCGAACTAGCGGCAATGAGCAGTTCTTC
NA,TRBV4-1,TRBJ2-2,TRBD2,CASSQASGAHTGELFF,TGCGCCAGCAGCCAAGCTAGCGGAGCACACACCGGGGAGCTGTTTTTT
NA,TRBV7-3,TRBJ2-5,NA,CASSSRGRQFQETQYF,TGTGCCAGCAGCTCTCGAGGAAGACAGTTCCAAGAGACCCAGTACTTC
NA,TRBV28,TRBJ2-7,NA,CASSFLTGSEQYF,TGTGCCAGCAGTTTCTTAACAGGGAGCGAGCAGTACTTC
NA,TRBV12-5,TRBJ2-1,TRBD1,CASGFNWDRGFNEQFF,TGTGCTAGTGGTTTTAATTGGGACAGGGGTTTCAATGAGCAGTTCTTC
NA,TRBV28,TRBJ2-7,TRBD2,CASSSLAGVVEQYF,TGTGCCAGCAGCTCACTAGCGGGAGTTGTCGAGCAGTACTTC
NA,TRBV28,TRBJ1-2,NA,CASSSRFGSNYGYTF,TGTGCCAGCAGTTCCAGGTTTGGGTCTAACTATGGCTACACCTTC
NA,TRBV7-9,TRBJ2-7,TRBD1,CASSPRQGVYEQYF,TGTGCCAGCAGCCCGCGACAGGGAGTCTACGAGCAGTACTTC